The 8 T cell receptor beta chains presented below share a single source sample, sequenced in a study of shared clonotypes between healthy human individuals. TCRdb's table, derived via immunoSEQ multiplex PCR, lists solely in-frame clones and lacks some. The table shows around 1,900,000 clones, with just under 95% occurring only once. CD45RO-negative, CCR7-selected cells formed the naive CD8 fraction, which excluded terminally differentiated effector memory CD45RA+ cells. The specimen was naive CD8+ T cells from PBMCs. The receptors shown here come from a man younger than 30 in good health. Some clones in this sample may be carry-over from other donors' samples.

The CDR3 nucleotides read TGTGCCAGCAGTTTCGATCCAGGTAGCTCCTACGAGCAGTACTTC. This codes for CASSFDPGSSYEQYF. The chain links TRBV28 to TRBJ2-7; no reliable D call. V shed 3 bases and J shed 0 bases, with 12 bases lying between them. The V gene's germline CDR1 is MDHEN and CDR2 SYDVKM. The CDR3 loop spans 15 amino acids. The full variable domain, completed using reference TRBV28 and TRBJ2-7, is DVKVTQSSRYLVKRTGEKVFLECVQDMDHENMFWYRQDPGLGLRLIYFSYDVKMKEKGDIPEGYSVSREKKERFSLILESASTNQTSMYLCASSFDPGSSYEQYFGPGTRLTVT.

The CDR3 nucleotides are TGTGCCATCAGTGTCGCTACACTAGCGGGGACCTACGAGCAGTACTTC. This encodes CAISVATLAGTYEQYF. The chain has TRBV10-3 and TRBJ2-7; TRBD2 matches at 10 bases. The CDR3 has 16 amino acids. Germline values: CDR1 ENHRY, CDR2 SYGVKD. The trim removed 4 bases at V and 2 bases at J, leaving 8 bases unmatched.

Notes on this clone: A read error may be the cause here, since a much bigger clone is one base away. The same CDR3 arises from other DNA sequences in this sample as well. The V call is TRBV7-8, the J call TRBJ2-7; no clear D. CDR1 and CDR2 (germline): SGHVS, FQNEAQ. This CDR3 has 11 residues. The V gene lost 3 bases and the J gene lost 0 bases, with 0 bases spanning the gap. CDR3 residues: CASSFSYEQYF. The CDR3 bases are TGTGCCAGCAGCTTCTCCTACGAGCAGTACTTC.

J is TRBJ1-5 and V is TRBV19; possibly TRBD1 for D (6 bases). With 0 bases removed from V and 0 bases from J, the gap between germline ends came to 15 bases. This CDR3 comprises 18 residues. CDR1 and CDR2 (germline): LNHDA, SQIVND (reference sequence). The CDR3 loop is CASSIDLETGTSNQPQHF. The CDR3 DNA reads as TGTGCCAGTAGTATAGATCTAGAAACAGGGACTAGCAATCAGCCCCAGCATTTT.

This chain connects TRBV5-1 to TRBJ1-1; 7 bases fit TRBD1. Germline assignment: CDR1 SGHRS and CDR2 YFSETQ. Trimming removed 7 bases from V and 4 bases from J; junction bases left unmatched: 1. The CDR3 totals 11 residues. The CDR3 DNA follows: TGCGCCAGCCGACAGGGCACTGAAGCTTTCTTT. It translates to CASRQGTEAFF. Full variable domain (rest looked up from reference TRBV5-1 and TRBJ1-1): KAGVTQTPRYLIKTRGQQVTLSCSPISGHRSVSWYQQTPGQGLQFLFEYFSETQRNKGNFPGRFSGRQFSNSRSEMNVSTLELGDSALYLCASRQGTEAFFGQGTRLTVV.

As to this clone: Other DNA sequences in the same sample also yield this CDR3. The chain has TRBV27 and TRBJ1-5; D unresolved. Deletions cut 6 bases from V and 4 bases from J, with 10 bases between. The CDR3 loop spans 13 amino acids. Germline values: CDR1 MNHEY, CDR2 SMNVEV (reference sequence). DNA for the CDR3: TGTGCCAGCAGCCTAAGTCCAAATCAGCCCCAGCATTTT. This gives the protein CASSLSPNQPQHF.

The CDR3 nucleotides are TGTGCCAGCAGTGGGTGGGATCGGGACACATTGTGGGCTTTCTTT. It translates to CASSGWDRDTLWAFF. The chain recombines TRBV2 with TRBJ1-1, with D perhaps TRBD1 (6 bases). The V end lost 4 bases, the J end lost 11 bases, and 23 bases lay between the germline ends. The CDR3 is 15 amino acids. The germline CDR1 and CDR2 sequences are SNHLY and FYNNEI.

The chain links TRBV30 to TRBJ1-3; weak D call: TRBD1 (6 bases). Germline lookup yields CDR1 GTSNPN and CDR2 SVGIG (reference sequence). V gave up 1 base and J gave up 3 bases, with 16 bases separating them. The CDR3 totals 16 residues. The CDR3, as DNA: TGTGCCTGGAGTGCTACACAGGGTTTTTTTGGAAACACCATATATTTT. It is translated as CAWSATQGFFGNTIYF.